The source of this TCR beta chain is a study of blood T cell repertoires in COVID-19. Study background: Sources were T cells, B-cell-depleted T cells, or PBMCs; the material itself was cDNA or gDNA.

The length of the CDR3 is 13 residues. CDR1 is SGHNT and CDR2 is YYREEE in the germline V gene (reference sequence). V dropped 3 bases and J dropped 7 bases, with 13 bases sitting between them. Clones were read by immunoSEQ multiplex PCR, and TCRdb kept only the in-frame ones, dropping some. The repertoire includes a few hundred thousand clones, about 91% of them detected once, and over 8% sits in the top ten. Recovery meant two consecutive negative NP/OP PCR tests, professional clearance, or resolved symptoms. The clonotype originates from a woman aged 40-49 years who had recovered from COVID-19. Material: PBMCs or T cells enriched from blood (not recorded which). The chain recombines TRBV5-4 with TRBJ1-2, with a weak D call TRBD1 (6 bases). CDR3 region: CASSSGGAGGYTF. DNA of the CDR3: TGTGCCAGCAGCTCTGGGGGGGCGGGTGGCTACACCTTC. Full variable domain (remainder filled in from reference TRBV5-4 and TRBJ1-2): ETGVTQSPTHLIKTRGQQVTLRCSSQSGHNTVSWYQQALGQGPQFIFQYYREEENGRGNFPPRFSGLQFPNYSSELNVNALELDDSALYLCASSSGGAGGYTFGSGTRLTVV.